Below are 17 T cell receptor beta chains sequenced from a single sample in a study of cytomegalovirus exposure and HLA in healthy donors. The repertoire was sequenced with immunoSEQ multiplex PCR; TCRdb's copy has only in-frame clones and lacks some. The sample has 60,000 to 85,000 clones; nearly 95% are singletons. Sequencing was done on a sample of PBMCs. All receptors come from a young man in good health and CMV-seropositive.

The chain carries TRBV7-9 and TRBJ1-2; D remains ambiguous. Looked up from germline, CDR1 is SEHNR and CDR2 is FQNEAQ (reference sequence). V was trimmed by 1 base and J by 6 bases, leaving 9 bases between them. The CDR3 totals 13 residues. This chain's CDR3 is CASSLELSDGYTF. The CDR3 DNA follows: TGTGCCAGCAGCTTAGAGTTATCGGATGGCTACACCTTC.

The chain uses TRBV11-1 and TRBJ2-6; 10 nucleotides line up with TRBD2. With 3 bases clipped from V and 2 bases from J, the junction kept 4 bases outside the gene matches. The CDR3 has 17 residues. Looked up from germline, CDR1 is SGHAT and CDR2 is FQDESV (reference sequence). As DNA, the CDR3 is TGTGCCAGCAGCTTTACCCTAGCGGGAGCTGGGGCCAACGTCCTGACTTTC. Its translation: CASSFTLAGAGANVLTF.

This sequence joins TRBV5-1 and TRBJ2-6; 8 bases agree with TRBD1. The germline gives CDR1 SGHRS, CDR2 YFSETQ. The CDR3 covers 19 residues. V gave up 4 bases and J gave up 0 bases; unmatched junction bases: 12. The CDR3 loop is CASSLGTGSRHSGANVLTF. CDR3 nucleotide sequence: TGCGCCAGCAGCCTGGGGACAGGCTCAAGACACTCTGGGGCCAACGTCCTGACTTTC. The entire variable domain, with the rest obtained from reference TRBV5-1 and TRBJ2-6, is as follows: KAGVTQTPRYLIKTRGQQVTLSCSPISGHRSVSWYQQTPGQGLQFLFEYFSETQRNKGNFPGRFSGRQFSNSRSEMNVSTLELGDSALYLCASSLGTGSRHSGANVLTFGAGSRLTVL.

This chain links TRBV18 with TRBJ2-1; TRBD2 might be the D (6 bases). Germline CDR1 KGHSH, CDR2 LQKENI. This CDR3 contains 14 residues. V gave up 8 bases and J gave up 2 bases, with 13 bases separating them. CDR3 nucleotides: TGTGCCAGCGCGAGAGGGGAGGCCTACAATGAGCAGTTCTTC. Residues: CASARGEAYNEQFF.

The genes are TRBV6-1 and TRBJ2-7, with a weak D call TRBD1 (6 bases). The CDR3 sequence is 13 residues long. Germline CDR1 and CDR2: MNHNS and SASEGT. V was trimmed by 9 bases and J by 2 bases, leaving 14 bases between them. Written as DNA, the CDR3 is TGTGCCAGTTATAGGGACACTACCTACGAGCAGTACTTC. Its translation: CASYRDTTYEQYF.

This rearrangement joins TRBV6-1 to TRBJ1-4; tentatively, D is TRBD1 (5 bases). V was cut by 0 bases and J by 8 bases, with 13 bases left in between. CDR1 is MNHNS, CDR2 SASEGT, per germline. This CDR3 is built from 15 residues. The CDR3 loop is CASSEAEGPVEKLFF. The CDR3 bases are TGTGCCAGCAGTGAAGCGGAGGGACCGGTAGAAAAACTGTTTTTT.

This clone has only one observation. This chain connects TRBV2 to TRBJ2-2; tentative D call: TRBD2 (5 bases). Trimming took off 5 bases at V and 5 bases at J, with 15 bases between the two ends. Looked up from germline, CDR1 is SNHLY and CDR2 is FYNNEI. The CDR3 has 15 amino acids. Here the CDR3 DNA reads TGTGCCAGCAGTCTCAGGACTGGAAGAACCGGGGAGCTGTTTTTT. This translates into CASSLRTGRTGELFF.

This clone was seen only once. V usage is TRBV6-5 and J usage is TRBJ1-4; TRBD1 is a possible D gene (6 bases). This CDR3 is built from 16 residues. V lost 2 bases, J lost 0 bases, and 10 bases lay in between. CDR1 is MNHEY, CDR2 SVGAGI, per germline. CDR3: CASSYGTPATNEKLFF. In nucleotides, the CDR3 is TGTGCCAGCAGTTACGGGACACCCGCAACTAATGAAAAACTGTTTTTT.

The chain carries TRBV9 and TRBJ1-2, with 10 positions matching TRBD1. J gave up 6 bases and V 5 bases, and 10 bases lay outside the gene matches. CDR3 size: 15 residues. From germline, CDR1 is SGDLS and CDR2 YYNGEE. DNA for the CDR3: TGTGCCAGCAGTCCCGGCGGGACAGGGGCCGATGGCTACACCTTC. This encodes CASSPGGTGADGYTF.

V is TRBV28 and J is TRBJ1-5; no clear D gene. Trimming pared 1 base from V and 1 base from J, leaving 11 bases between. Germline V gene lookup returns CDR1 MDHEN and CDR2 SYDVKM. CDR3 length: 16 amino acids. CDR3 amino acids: CASSLSAPGSNQPQHF. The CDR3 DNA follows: TGTGCCAGCAGTTTATCGGCCCCGGGGAGCAATCAGCCCCAGCATTTT.

CDR3 in DNA: TGTGCCAGCAGCTTTTGGCAGGGGTCGGAAAAACTGTTTTTT. It yields the protein CASSFWQGSEKLFF. The chain couples TRBV5-4 to TRBJ1-4, with TRBD1 as a possible D gene (6 bases). CDR1 is SGHNT, CDR2 YYREEE, per germline (reference sequence). The CDR3 consists of 14 residues. V lost 2 bases to trimming and J lost 8 bases, with 13 bases between them.

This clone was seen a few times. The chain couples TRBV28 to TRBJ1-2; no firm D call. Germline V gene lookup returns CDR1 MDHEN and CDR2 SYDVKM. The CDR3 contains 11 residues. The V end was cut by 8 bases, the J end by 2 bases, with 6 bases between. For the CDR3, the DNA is TGTGCCAGCGGGGAGAACTATGGCTACACCTTC. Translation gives CASGENYGYTF.

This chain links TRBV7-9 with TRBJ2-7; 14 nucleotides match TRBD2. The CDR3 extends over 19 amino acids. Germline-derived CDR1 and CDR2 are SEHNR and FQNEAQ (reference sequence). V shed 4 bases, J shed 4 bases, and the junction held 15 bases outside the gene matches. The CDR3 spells CASSSTFPGLAGVVYEQYF. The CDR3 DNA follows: TGTGCCAGCAGCTCTACATTTCCGGGACTAGCGGGAGTAGTTTACGAGCAGTACTTC.

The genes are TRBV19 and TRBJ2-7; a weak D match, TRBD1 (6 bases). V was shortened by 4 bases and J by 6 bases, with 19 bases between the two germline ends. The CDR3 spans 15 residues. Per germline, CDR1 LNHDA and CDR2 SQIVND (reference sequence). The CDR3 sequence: CASSRKKNRVGEQYF. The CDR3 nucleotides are TGTGCCAGTAGTAGAAAAAAAAACAGGGTCGGCGAGCAGTACTTC.

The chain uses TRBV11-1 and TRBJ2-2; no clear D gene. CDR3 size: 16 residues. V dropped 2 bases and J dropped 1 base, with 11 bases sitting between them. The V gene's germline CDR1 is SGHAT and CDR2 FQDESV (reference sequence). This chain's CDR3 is CASSLSDTLNTGELFF. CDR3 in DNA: TGTGCCAGCAGCTTAAGCGATACCCTGAACACCGGGGAGCTGTTTTTT.

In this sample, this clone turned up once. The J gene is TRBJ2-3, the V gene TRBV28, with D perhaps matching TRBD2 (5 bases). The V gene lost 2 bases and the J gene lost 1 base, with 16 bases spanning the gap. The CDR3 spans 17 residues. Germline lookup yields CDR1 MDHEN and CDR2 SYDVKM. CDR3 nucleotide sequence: TGTGCCAGCAGTTTAGGTCAACCGCACGGGGGCACAGATACGCAGTATTTT. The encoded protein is CASSLGQPHGGTDTQYF.

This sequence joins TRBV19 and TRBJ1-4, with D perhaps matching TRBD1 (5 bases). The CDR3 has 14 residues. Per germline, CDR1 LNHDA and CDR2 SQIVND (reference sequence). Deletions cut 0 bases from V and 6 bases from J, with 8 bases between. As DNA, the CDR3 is TGTGCCAGTAGTATAGATACGGGGGATGAAAAACTGTTTTTT. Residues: CASSIDTGDEKLFF.